The 21 T cell receptor beta chains presented below share a single source sample, sequenced in a study of T cell changes during pregnancy in multiple sclerosis. Using immunoSEQ multiplex PCR, the repertoire was profiled, and TCRdb retains in-frame clones only, with some absent. Among tens of thousands of clones listed, approximately 90% were seen once. The sample here was CD4+ T cells from peripheral blood mononuclear cells, taken after pregnancy. The receptors originated from a female donor with multiple sclerosis, enrolled in a pregnancy study.

The genes are TRBV5-5 and TRBJ1-1; TRBD1 matches at 9 bases. Trimming removed 4 bases from V and 4 bases from J; junction bases left unmatched: 2. CDR1 and CDR2 from the germline V gene are SGHKS and YYEKEE (reference sequence). The CDR3 totals 13 residues. CDR3 in DNA: TGTGCCAGCAGCACGGACAGGGGCACTGAAGCTTTCTTT. This codes for CASSTDRGTEAFF.

This clone was picked up one time. CDR3 loop: CASTGQGVYGYTF. Here the CDR3 DNA reads TGTGCCAGTACGGGACAGGGCGTCTATGGCTACACCTTC. The chain links TRBV19 to TRBJ1-2; TRBD1 aligns across 9 bases. The CDR3 is 13 residues long. CDR1 is LNHDA, CDR2 SQIVND, per germline (reference sequence). V lost 7 bases to trimming and J lost 4 bases; unmatched junction nucleotides: 4.

This sequence joins TRBV7-8 and TRBJ2-5; a possible D gene is TRBD2 (7 bases). This CDR3 comprises 16 residues. V lost 7 bases and J 4 bases, leaving 22 bases between the germline ends. The germline V gene has CDR1 SGHVS and CDR2 FQNEAQ. In DNA, the CDR3 is TGTGCCAGCACCTTCGGCGTTGGGGGGGCCGGAGAGACCCAGTACTTC. Amino acids: CASTFGVGGAGETQYF.

The chain combines TRBV11-1 with TRBJ2-1; 9 bases fit TRBD1. The CDR3 runs 15 residues. The V segment lost 3 bases and the J segment 12 bases; nucleotides outside the gene matches: 12. Germline CDR1 is SGHAT and CDR2 is FQDESV (reference sequence). The CDR3 DNA sequence: TGTGCCAGCAGCTTTCATAGTGGGACAGGGCTTGGGCAGTTCTTC. It encodes CASSFHSGTGLGQFF.

The chain links TRBV27 to TRBJ2-2; weak D call: TRBD2 (7 bases). The CDR3 length is 16 residues. Trimming cost V 6 bases and J 1 base, with 15 bases left between them. Germline-derived CDR1 and CDR2 are MNHEY and SMNVEV (reference sequence). The CDR3 protein is CASRPGGRVNTGELFF. The DNA for the CDR3 is TGTGCCAGCAGACCCGGGGGGCGGGTGAACACCGGGGAGCTGTTTTTT.

The table lists this clone with a count of one. This rearrangement joins TRBV27 to TRBJ2-7, with D hard to call. V shed 3 bases and J shed 0 bases, with 6 bases lying between them. The CDR3 extends over 13 amino acids. Germline V lookup: CDR1 MNHEY, CDR2 SMNVEV (reference sequence). In DNA, the CDR3 is TGTGCCAGCAGTTTTTCGAGCTCCTACGAGCAGTACTTC. It encodes CASSFSSSYEQYF.

The chain couples TRBV5-1 to TRBJ1-1; 7 positions agree with TRBD1. V lost 7 bases, J lost 6 bases, and 15 bases stayed unmatched. Germline CDR1 SGHRS, CDR2 YFSETQ. There are 15 residues in the CDR3. DNA of the CDR3: TGCGCCAGCGGTAAGGCAGGGGGTATCGGGGCTGAAGCTTTCTTT. Amino acid sequence: CASGKAGGIGAEAFF.

V and J are TRBV9 and TRBJ2-1; TRBD2 matches 13 bases. CDR3 length: 16 amino acids. The V gene's germline CDR1 is SGDLS and CDR2 YYNGEE. Trimming removed 4 bases from V and 5 bases from J; junction bases left unmatched: 6. The CDR3 bases are TGTGCCAGCAGCCTCACTAGCGGGAGGGGTCACAATGAGCAGTTCTTC. Translating it yields CASSLTSGRGHNEQFF. The whole variable domain, filled in from reference TRBV9 and TRBJ2-1, reads DSGVTQTPKHLITATGQRVTLRCSPRSGDLSVYWYQQSLDQGLQFLIQYYNGEERAKGNILERFSAQQFPDLHSELNLSSLELGDSALYFCASSLTSGRGHNEQFFGPGTRLTVL.

The CDR3 is CASTNLAGVGPDTQYF. DNA for the CDR3: TGTGCCAGCACCAACCTAGCGGGAGTCGGGCCAGATACGCAGTATTTT. The chain combines TRBV6-6 with TRBJ2-3, with 10 bases aligning to TRBD2. V shed 7 bases and J 4 bases; nucleotides not matched to a gene: 11. This CDR3 is built from 16 residues. Germline assignment: CDR1 MNHNY and CDR2 SVGAGI (reference sequence).

V and J are TRBV5-1 and TRBJ2-7; D is possibly TRBD1 (6 bases). V was shortened by 2 bases and J by 0 bases, with 9 bases between the two germline ends. The CDR3 extends over 14 amino acids. The germline gives CDR1 SGHRS, CDR2 YFSETQ. The CDR3 coding sequence is TGCGCCAGCAGCTTAGGACAGACCTCCTACGAGCAGTACTTC. This encodes CASSLGQTSYEQYF.

The gene calls are TRBV19 and TRBJ1-2, with a weak D call TRBD1 (6 bases). The germline V gene has CDR1 LNHDA and CDR2 SQIVND (reference sequence). V was clipped by 2 bases and J by 4 bases, with 20 bases between them. The CDR3 runs 17 residues. The CDR3 region is CASSIRAGARSLYGYTF. The CDR3 DNA sequence: TGTGCCAGTAGTATAAGGGCAGGGGCCCGGTCCCTCTATGGCTACACCTTC.

This chain joins TRBV19 and TRBJ2-1, with D perhaps TRBD1 (7 bases). This CDR3 comprises 16 residues. The germline gives CDR1 LNHDA, CDR2 SQIVND (reference sequence). Trimming pared 5 bases from V and 9 bases from J, leaving 23 bases between. CDR3 in amino acids: CASSSRRGTPGGEQFF. DNA for the CDR3: TGTGCCAGTAGTTCCCGGAGGGGCACACCAGGGGGTGAGCAGTTCTTC.

The chain couples TRBV12-5 to TRBJ2-1; TRBD1 agrees at 8 bases. V shed 4 bases, J shed 7 bases, and the junction held 9 bases outside the gene matches. The CDR3 runs 15 residues. Germline CDR1 and CDR2: LGHNT and FRNRAP. The CDR3 nucleotides read TGTGCTAGTGGTTCTCAGGACAGGGCAAGGAATGAGCAGTTCTTC. It specifies CASGSQDRARNEQFF.

V and J are TRBV19 and TRBJ2-6; TRBD2 agrees at 15 bases. This CDR3 has 18 amino acids. The germline CDR1 and CDR2 sequences are LNHDA and SQIVND (reference sequence). V lost 3 bases to trimming and J lost 3 bases; unmatched junction nucleotides: 3. Here the CDR3 DNA reads TGTGCCAGTAGTATGAGGGGACTAGCGGGAGGTGGGGCCAACGTCCTGACTTTC. Protein: CASSMRGLAGGGANVLTF.

The chain recombines TRBV28 with TRBJ2-1; 8 bases are shared with TRBD2. This CDR3 contains 17 residues. Germline V gene lookup returns CDR1 MDHEN and CDR2 SYDVKM. V dropped 1 base and J dropped 0; count of bases not matched to a gene: 5. For the CDR3, the DNA is TGTGCCAGCAGTTTATTCGGGGGGGCTGGCTCCTACAATGAGCAGTTCTTC. Translation: CASSLFGGAGSYNEQFF.

This chain joins TRBV6-5 and TRBJ2-7; 11 bases match TRBD1. Germline values: CDR1 MNHEY, CDR2 SVGAGI. V shed 6 bases, J shed 6 bases, and the junction held 10 bases outside the gene matches. This CDR3 spans 15 amino acids. The CDR3 DNA reads TGTGCCAGCAGCCGAGGACAGGGGGCCCCTCTCGAGCAGTACTTC. As protein: CASSRGQGAPLEQYF.

V gene TRBV6-5 combines with J gene TRBJ2-2; D possibly corresponds to TRBD1 (5 bases). Trimming shortened V by 8 bases and J by 0 bases, and 7 bases separated the two germline ends. Germline CDR1 MNHEY, CDR2 SVGAGI. This CDR3 spans 13 amino acids. CDR3 nucleotides: TGTGCCAGCTCGACAGCGAACACCGGGGAGCTGTTTTTT. Protein sequence: CASSTANTGELFF.

The V call is TRBV4-1, the J call TRBJ2-5; TRBD1 aligns across 8 bases. This CDR3 has 15 amino acids. The trim removed 3 bases at V and 2 bases at J, leaving 5 bases unmatched. CDR1 MGHRA and CDR2 YSYEKL come from the germline V gene. Written as DNA, the CDR3 is TGCGCCAGCAGCCAGAGTACAGGGGGGCAAGAGACCCAGTACTTC. As protein: CASSQSTGGQETQYF.

The chain couples TRBV19 to TRBJ2-3; 9 bases are a match to TRBD2. This CDR3 contains 18 residues. The V segment lost 4 bases and the J segment 2 bases; nucleotides outside the gene matches: 13. Germline V lookup: CDR1 LNHDA, CDR2 SQIVND (reference sequence). The CDR3 DNA sequence: TGTGCCAGTAGTACCACTCTAGCGGGGCTACCTCCCACAGATACGCAGTATTTT. Its protein is CASSTTLAGLPPTDTQYF.

This clone has only a few counts. The chain combines TRBV4-3 with TRBJ1-6; maybe TRBD1 (6 bases). Trimming stripped 3 bases from V and 7 bases from J, with 22 bases between. CDR3 size: 18 residues. Germline V lookup: CDR1 LGHNA, CDR2 YSLEER. Here the CDR3 reads CASSHDSRRDTPNSPLHF. CDR3 DNA sequence: TGCGCCAGCAGCCACGATTCGAGACGGGACACACCAAATTCACCCCTCCACTTT.

This chain uses TRBV5-1 with TRBJ2-1, with D unclear. V lost 4 bases, J lost 8 bases, and 13 bases lay in between. CDR1 is SGHRS, CDR2 YFSETQ, per germline. The CDR3 length is 13 residues. The CDR3 here is CASSLYYRDEQFF. In DNA, the CDR3 is TGCGCCAGCAGCCTCTACTACCGGGATGAGCAGTTCTTC.